This T cell receptor (beta chain) is drawn from a study of response to subunit inactivated influenza vaccine. TCRdb passed the RT-PCR reads through MiXCR, listing each CDR3 protein once. The repertoire has 860,000 or so distinct CDR3 sequences, roughly 20% of them found once; the top ten carry 10% to 13%. This CDR3 comprises 14 residues. CDR1 DFQATT and CDR2 SNEGSKA come from the germline V gene (reference sequence). V was shortened by 5 bases and J by 7 bases, with 18 bases between the two germline ends. This clonotype was sampled from a man between 50 and 59 years old who received an inactivated influenza vaccine. The sequenced sample was PBMCs from blood, obtained more than 4 days after vaccination. This rearrangement joins TRBV20-1 to TRBJ2-1, with D perhaps TRBD2 (5 bases). CDR3 sequence reads: CSASSGRTLNEQFF. The CDR3 DNA reads TGCAGTGCTTCCAGCGGACGCACGCTTAATGAGCAGTTCTTC.